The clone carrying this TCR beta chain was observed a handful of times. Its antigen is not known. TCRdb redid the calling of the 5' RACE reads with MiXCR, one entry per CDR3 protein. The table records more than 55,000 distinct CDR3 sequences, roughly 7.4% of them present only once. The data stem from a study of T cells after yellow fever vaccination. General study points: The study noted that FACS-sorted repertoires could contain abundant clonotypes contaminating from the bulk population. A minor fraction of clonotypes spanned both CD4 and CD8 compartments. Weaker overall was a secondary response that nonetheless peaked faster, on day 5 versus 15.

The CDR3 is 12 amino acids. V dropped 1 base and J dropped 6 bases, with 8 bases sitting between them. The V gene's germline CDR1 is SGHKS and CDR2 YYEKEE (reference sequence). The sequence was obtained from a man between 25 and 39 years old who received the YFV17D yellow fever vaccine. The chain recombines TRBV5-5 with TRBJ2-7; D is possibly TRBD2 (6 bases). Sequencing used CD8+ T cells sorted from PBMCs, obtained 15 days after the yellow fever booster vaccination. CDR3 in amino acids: CASSLRGSEQYF. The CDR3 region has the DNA TGTGCCAGCAGCTTGCGGGGGTCCGAGCAGTACTTC.